A single sample gave rise to the 16 T cell receptor beta chains below, sequenced in a study of T cells in Graves' hyperthyroidism and ophthalmopathy. There were TCR beta CDR3 regions amplified from RNA transcripts. Researchers ran a first-round RT-PCR on the TCR CDR3 using the HTBI primer set. Each CDR3 protein gets one entry after TCRdb re-called the multiplex PCR reads with MiXCR. The data contain about 400,000 distinct CDR3 sequences, around 16% of them singletons. Sequencing input: blood. The receptor set was obtained from a woman aged 18 to 35 with Graves' hyperthyroidism.

The chain couples TRBV24-1 to TRBJ1-5; 9 bases are shared with TRBD1. Germline CDR1 and CDR2: KGHDR and SFDVKD. This CDR3 contains 15 residues. V shed 4 bases, J shed 4 bases, and the junction held 4 bases outside the gene matches. The CDR3 coding sequence is TGTGCCACCAGTGAAGGGACAGGGAATAATCAGCCCCAGCATTTT. Amino acid sequence: CATSEGTGNNQPQHF.

This clonotype was recorded many times. The V gene is TRBV5-1, the J gene TRBJ1-1, with unresolved D. V was pared by 0 bases and J by 4 bases, with 7 bases between. CDR3 size: 13 residues. The V gene's germline CDR1 is SGHRS and CDR2 YFSETQ. The CDR3 spells CASSLGDATEAFF. The CDR3 DNA reads TGCGCCAGCAGCTTGGGAGACGCCACTGAAGCTTTCTTT.

There are many counts of this clonotype. The DNA of the CDR3 is TGTGCCAGCAGTTATGGACAGGGCGGGAATCAGCCCCAGCATTTT. Residues: CASSYGQGGNQPQHF. This rearrangement joins TRBV6-1 to TRBJ1-5; TRBD1 agrees at 8 bases. Germline V gene sequence: CDR1 MNHNS, CDR2 SASEGT. The ends lost 5 bases at V and 4 bases at J; junction bases unmatched: 7. This CDR3 spans 15 amino acids.

This clonotype was counted ten times or more. This chain joins TRBV6-2 or TRBV6-3 and TRBJ1-2; D uncertain. CDR1 is MNHEY, CDR2 SVGEGT, per germline. Trimming took off 4 bases at V and 4 bases at J, with 16 bases between the two ends. The CDR3 length is 15 residues. CDR3 sequence: CASSLSSRPIYGYTF. In DNA, the CDR3 is TGTGCCAGCAGTTTATCTTCAAGACCGATCTATGGCTACACCTTC.

The J gene is TRBJ1-1, the V gene TRBV6-4, with D possibly being TRBD1 (5 bases). The CDR3 totals 14 residues. Germline CDR1 reads MRHNA; CDR2 reads SNTAGT. Trimming stripped 2 bases from V and 1 base from J, with 8 bases between. CDR3 protein: CASSDTGRNTEAFF. CDR3 coding DNA: TGTGCCAGCAGTGACACGGGACGGAACACTGAAGCTTTCTTT.

This clonotype was detected ten times or more. The rearrangement uses TRBV20-1 and TRBJ2-1, with 8 bases lining up with TRBD2. V was pared by 1 base and J by 3 bases, with 2 bases of the junction left unmatched. The germline CDR1 and CDR2 sequences are DFQATT and SNEGSKA (reference sequence). CDR3 length equals 14 residues. The CDR3 protein is CSARVSGDYNEQFF. The CDR3 bases are TGCAGTGCTAGAGTTAGCGGGGACTACAATGAGCAGTTCTTC.

This clonotype appeared many times. The chain couples TRBV5-1 to TRBJ2-1; 9 positions match TRBD2. With V trimmed by 6 bases and J by 7 bases, 14 bases remained unmatched. This CDR3 is built from 16 residues. Per the germline V gene, CDR1 is SGHRS and CDR2 is YFSETQ. The CDR3 DNA follows: TGCGCCAGCAATCACCTCCTAAGCGGGAGGATTAATGAGCAGTTCTTC. This codes for CASNHLLSGRINEQFF. Looking up the rest from reference TRBV5-1 and TRBJ2-1 gives the full variable domain: KAGVTQTPRYLIKTRGQQVTLSCSPISGHRSVSWYQQTPGQGLQFLFEYFSETQRNKGNFPGRFSGRQFSNSRSEMNVSTLELGDSALYLCASNHLLSGRINEQFFGPGTRLTVL.

This clonotype has just a few counts. The gene calls are TRBV6-6 and TRBJ1-3; TRBD1 is a possible D gene (6 bases). There are 16 residues in the CDR3. The V gene lost 0 bases and the J gene lost 1 base, with 10 bases spanning the gap. CDR1 MNHNY and CDR2 SVGAGI come from the germline V gene (reference sequence). CDR3 residues: CASSYSAGTSGNTIYF. In DNA form, the CDR3 reads TGTGCCAGCAGTTACTCCGCTGGGACATCTGGAAACACCATATATTTT.

This clonotype was counted only a few times. The V gene is TRBV9, the J gene TRBJ2-2; no reliable D call. The germline V and J ends were trimmed by 3 bases and 2 bases, with 11 bases remaining between them. Germline V gene lookup returns CDR1 SGDLS and CDR2 YYNGEE. CDR3 length: 15 amino acids. DNA for the CDR3: TGTGCCAGCAGCGCCACCCGGGTTAACACCGGGGAGCTGTTTTTT. It encodes CASSATRVNTGELFF.

In its sample, this clonotype was seen many times. The chain is built from TRBV20-1 and TRBJ1-5; 7 positions match TRBD1. CDR3 length: 16 amino acids. After removal of 0 bases from V and 4 bases from J, the junction contained 9 bases not matched to a gene. Germline-derived CDR1 and CDR2 are DFQATT and SNEGSKA (reference sequence). The CDR3 DNA is TGCAGTGCTAGAGACGACAGGGTTAGGGGGAATCAGCCCCAGCATTTT. Translation gives CSARDDRVRGNQPQHF.

This clonotype occurred many times. V is TRBV11-2 and J is TRBJ2-1; no clear D. V was shortened by 5 bases and J by 2 bases, with 13 bases between the two germline ends. The CDR3 has 15 residues. The V gene's germline CDR1 is SGHAT and CDR2 FQNNGV. DNA for the CDR3: TGTGCCAGCAGCCACCAGTTAAGGGCCTACAATGAGCAGTTCTTC. It encodes CASSHQLRAYNEQFF.

This clonotype has just a few counts. The J gene is TRBJ1-1, the V gene TRBV27, with 9 positions matching TRBD1. CDR1 and CDR2 (germline): MNHEY, SMNVEV (reference sequence). V lost 2 bases, J lost 6 bases, and 4 bases stayed unmatched. This CDR3 comprises 14 residues. The CDR3, as DNA: TGTGCCAGCAGTTTAGGGAGGACAGGGGCTGAAGCTTTCTTT. This translates into CASSLGRTGAEAFF.

The genes are TRBV5-6 and TRBJ2-7; 7 bases match TRBD1. Germline loops: CDR1 SGHDT, CDR2 YYEEEE. The CDR3 loop spans 13 amino acids. Trimming at V came to 4 bases and at J to 3 bases, leaving 4 bases not matched to a gene. CDR3 sequence: CASSGDSRYEQYF. CDR3 DNA sequence: TGTGCCAGCAGCGGGGACAGCCGCTACGAGCAGTACTTC. The full variable domain, rest sourced from reference TRBV5-6 and TRBJ2-7, is DAGVTQSPTHLIKTRGQQVTLRCSPKSGHDTVSWYQQALGQGPQFIFQYYEEEERQRGNFPDRFSGHQFPNYSSELNVNALLLGDSALYLCASSGDSRYEQYFGPGTRLTVT.

This clonotype was recorded many times. This chain uses TRBV6-1 with TRBJ1-5; 12 positions match TRBD1. In germline, CDR1 is MNHNS, CDR2 SASEGT. Trimming took 6 bases from V and 0 from J; bases not matched to a gene: 9. CDR3 size: 18 residues. CDR3 in amino acids: CASSSGTGGFNSNQPQHF. CDR3 sequence (DNA): TGTGCCAGCAGCTCCGGGACAGGGGGCTTTAATAGCAATCAGCCCCAGCATTTT.

The table lists this clonotype with many counts. This chain links TRBV20-1 with TRBJ2-5; a possible D gene is TRBD2 (5 bases). Trimming removed 6 bases from V and 4 bases from J, with 12 bases in between. This CDR3 spans 12 amino acids. The germline CDR1 and CDR2 sequences are DFQATT and SNEGSKA (reference sequence). CDR3 in amino acids: CSAVAAGETQYF. The CDR3 DNA follows: TGCAGTGCGGTCGCGGCGGGAGAGACCCAGTACTTC.

The sample holds many counts of this clonotype. The DNA of the CDR3 is TGTGCCAGCTCCCCGCGGGGGGAGGGCAATCAGCCCCAGCATTTT. Translating gives CASSPRGEGNQPQHF. V usage is TRBV18 and J usage is TRBJ1-5; TRBD1 might be the D (5 bases). Germline assignment: CDR1 KGHSH and CDR2 LQKENI. V was pared by 6 bases and J by 2 bases, with 14 bases between. This CDR3 comprises 15 residues.